The entry that follows covers one T cell receptor (beta chain) sequence. The sample comes from a study of blood T cell repertoires in COVID-19. Overall study context: Acute-phase and convalescent COVID-19 samples originated in the United States, Italy and Spain. PBMCs, B-cell-depleted T cells, or T cells were the source of the cDNA or gDNA that made up the material.

The CDR3 totals 13 residues. CDR1 and CDR2 from the germline V gene are SGHAT and FQDESV (reference sequence). V lost 3 bases, J lost 2 bases, and 8 bases lay in between. Per the original data handling: Quantification of nucleated cells was approximated via reference gene primer amplification. TCRdb's copy holds only in-frame clones and misses some; the assay was immunoSEQ multiplex PCR. The V and J calls and clone size come from that table; D and trimming were worked out from the DNA. The data show 340,000 or so clones, with around 86% seen just once and 1% held by the top ten. The source of this sequence is a man aged 50-59 years with active or convalescent COVID-19. The rearrangement joins TRBV11-1 to TRBJ2-7; D possibly corresponds to TRBD2 (6 bases). Material: peripheral blood. The CDR3 reads CASSLEGPYEQYF. As DNA, the CDR3 is TGTGCCAGCAGCTTGGAGGGCCCCTACGAGCAGTACTTC.